These T cell receptor beta chains were read from a single sample in a study of blood T cells in healthy people across ages. Using its own MiXCR run on the 5' RACE reads, TCRdb lists one record per CDR3 protein. The sample records 650,000 to 900,000 distinct CDR3 sequences, approximately 65% being singletons. The sample comprised blood. These receptors originate from a young man in good health. The CDR3 runs from the conserved cysteine through the conserved F or W. A D gene is named only where the DNA matches it firmly. Size tells how often a clone was seen (once, few, many) or the class of an expanded clone, and some rows leave it out.

TRBJ2-7	-	TRBD1	TRBV5-6	CASSLVSPGQTYEQYF	TGTGCCAGCAGCTTGGTGTCCCCGGGACAGACCTACGAGCAGTACTTC
TRBJ2-7	-	-	TRBV28	CATEADTYEQYF	TGTGCCACAGAGGCAGACACCTACGAGCAGTACTTC
TRBJ2-1	-	-	TRBV12-3/TRBV12-4	CASSPSWRNEQFF	TGTGCCAGCAGCCCAAGCTGGCGGAATGAGCAGTTCTTC
TRBJ2-5	-	-	TRBV20-1	CSARAGYPKETQYF	TGCAGTGCTAGAGCCGGCTACCCCAAAGAGACCCAGTACTTC
TRBJ2-7	-	-	TRBV5-4	CASSWTRLSYNEQYF	TGTGCCAGCAGCTGGACCCGATTATCCTACAATGAGCAGTACTTC
TRBJ2-7	-	-	TRBV20-1	CSARVPPGISYEQYF	TGCAGTGCTAGAGTCCCCCCTGGCATCTCCTACGAGCAGTACTTC
TRBJ2-1	-	TRBD1	TRBV15	CATSRGQGGKEQFF	TGTGCCACCAGCAGGGGACAGGGGGGAAAGGAGCAGTTCTTC
TRBJ1-2	-	-	TRBV5-1	CASSSQGDPLYGYTF	TGCGCCAGCAGCTCACAGGGTGACCCGCTCTATGGCTACACCTTC
TRBJ2-7	few	TRBD2	TRBV20-1	CSARDLLALARQYF	TGCAGTGCTAGAGATCTACTAGCGCTGGCGCGGCAGTACTTC
TRBJ2-1	-	TRBD2	TRBV20-1	CSARDPSGGPYNEQFF	TGCAGTGCTAGAGACCCTAGCGGGGGCCCGTACAATGAGCAGTTCTTC
TRBJ1-4	-	-	TRBV4-2	CASSPTEEEKLFF	TGTGCCAGCAGCCCGACAGAGGAAGAAAAACTGTTTTTT
TRBJ1-1	once	TRBD1	TRBV28	CASSPRGYLLTEAFF	TGTGCCAGCAGTCCCAGGGGGTATTTATTAACTGAAGCTTTCTTT
TRBJ2-1	-	-	TRBV10-3	CAISEGRDVSYSEQFF	TGTGCCATCAGTGAGGGACGCGACGTCTCCTACAGTGAGCAGTTCTTC
TRBJ2-5	-	-	TRBV7-2	CASSLVVAEQETQYF	TGTGCCAGCAGCTTAGTAGTAGCGGAACAAGAGACCCAGTACTTC
TRBJ1-5	-	-	TRBV3-1	CASSHNTQPQHF	TGTGCCAGCAGCCATAATACTCAGCCCCAGCATTTT
TRBJ2-5	-	-	TRBV9	CASSVGGINNEQYF	TGTGCCAGCAGCGTAGGTGGGATCAACAATGAGCAGTACTTC
TRBJ2-7	few	-	TRBV6-7	CASSTRQGGREQYF	TGTGCCAGCAGTACCCGACAGGGAGGGCGCGAGCAGTACTTC
TRBJ1-2	-	-	TRBV9	CASSVDPGGDGYTF	TGTGCCAGCAGCGTAGATCCGGGAGGGGATGGCTACACCTTC
TRBJ2-3	-	-	TRBV20-1	CSARDPVGRGRTDTQYF	TGCAGTGCTAGAGATCCTGTAGGGCGGGGACGCACAGATACGCAGTATTTT
TRBJ1-4	-	TRBD1	TRBV7-6	CASSANEGQGNEKLFF	TGTGCCAGCAGCGCCAACGAGGGACAGGGGAACGAAAAACTGTTTTTT
TRBJ2-3	-	-	TRBV20-1	CSASSPGRGSTDTQYF	TGCAGTGCTAGTAGTCCGGGGCGAGGTTCCACAGATACGCAGTATTTT
TRBJ2-5	-	TRBD2	TRBV7-2	CASSSHRGDETQYF	TGTGCCAGCAGCTCCCACCGGGGGGATGAGACCCAGTACTTC
TRBJ2-7	few	-	TRBV27	CASSFGGYSYEQYF	TGTGCCAGCAGTTTCGGGGGATATTCGTACGAGCAGTACTTC
TRBJ2-7	-	TRBD1	TRBV7-9	CASRGGSEQYF	TGTGCCAGCAGAGGGGGCTCCGAGCAGTACTTC
TRBJ2-4	once	TRBD1	TRBV7-3	CASSLGTGEAKNIQYF	TGTGCCAGCAGCTTAGGGACAGGGGAAGCCAAAAACATTCAGTACTTC
TRBJ2-5	-	-	TRBV29-1	CSVEFLLASAGETQYF	TGCAGCGTTGAATTCCTCCTAGCTAGCGCTGGGGAGACCCAGTACTTC
TRBJ1-1	-	TRBD1	TRBV20-1	CSAPGGEGWSTEAFF	TGCAGTGCCCCAGGGGGCGAGGGATGGAGCACTGAAGCTTTCTTT
TRBJ2-1	-	-	TRBV4-2	CASSQDHGSDEQFF	TGTGCCAGCAGCCAAGATCACGGTTCCGATGAGCAGTTCTTC
TRBJ2-3	-	-	TRBV27	CASSTGFVDTQYF	TGTGCCAGCAGTACAGGGTTCGTAGATACGCAGTATTTT
TRBJ2-7	-	-	TRBV19	CASSRAARNRDEQYF	TGTGCCAGTAGTAGGGCGGCCAGGAATCGGGACGAGCAGTACTTC
TRBJ1-5	-	TRBD1	TRBV4-3	CASSQGGQSNEPQHF	TGCGCCAGCAGCCAAGGGGGACAGTCTAATGAGCCCCAGCATTTT
TRBJ2-1	-	TRBD2	TRBV7-2	CASSLWTSGGAHEQFF	TGTGCCAGCAGCTTATGGACTAGCGGGGGGGCGCATGAGCAGTTCTTC
TRBJ2-4	-	-	TRBV7-9	CASSLRLSNEQYF	TGTGCCAGCAGCTTAAGGTTGAGTAATGAGCAGTACTTC
TRBJ1-2	once	-	TRBV28	CASSPPRVGYGYTF	TGTGCCAGCAGTCCACCCAGGGTCGGCTATGGCTACACCTTC
TRBJ2-7	-	TRBD1	TRBV6-5	CASSYPTLGQGAKASSYEQYF	TGTGCCAGCAGTTACCCCACCCTGGGGCAGGGGGCGAAAGCCTCCTCCTACGAGCAGTACTTC
TRBJ2-1	many	TRBD2	TRBV4-2	CASSQETSGGSNEQFF	TGTGCCAGCAGCCAAGAGACTAGCGGGGGGTCCAATGAGCAGTTCTTC
TRBJ2-1	-	TRBD2	TRBV28	CASSYGTSDEQFF	TGTGCCAGCAGTTATGGGACTAGCGATGAGCAGTTCTTC
TRBJ2-5	once	-	TRBV4-2	CASSQVGGRETQYF	TGTGCCAGCAGCCAAGTCGGGGGGCGAGAGACCCAGTACTTC
TRBJ2-1	-	-	TRBV7-3	CASSLRAGENEQFF	TGTGCCAGCAGCTTAAGAGCAGGGGAGAATGAGCAGTTCTTC
TRBJ2-2	once	TRBD1	TRBV7-2	CASSLRTGVTGELFF	TGTGCCAGCAGCCTAAGGACAGGGGTCACCGGGGAACTGTTTTTT
TRBJ2-3	-	TRBD2	TRBV11-2	CASSPAGFSTDTQYF	TGTGCCAGCAGCCCAGCGGGGTTCAGCACAGATACGCAGTATTTT
TRBJ1-2	-	-	TRBV5-1	CASSLEGAVLGANYGYTF	TGCGCCAGCAGCTTGGAGGGCGCTGTTCTGGGAGCTAACTATGGCTACACCTTC